Listed below are T cell receptor beta chains from one sample, sequenced in a study of human T cells and chemical hapten exposure. TCRdb analysed the RACE reads with MiXCR anew, one entry per CDR3 protein. The table has more than 90,000 distinct CDR3 sequences, roughly a tenth seen once. The sample was whole blood, taken in connection with sensitization to the hapten diphenylcyclopropenone (DPC). The receptors originated from a man aged 40-49 years with alopecia areata. Some clones in this sample may be carry-over from other donors' samples. Both conserved end residues are part of each CDR3. A D gene is named only where the DNA matches it firmly. Not every row has a clone size; where given, it reads once, few, many or a size class.

clone size: NA; J gene: TRBJ2-2; CDR3 length: 14; V gene: TRBV30; D gene: TRBD2; CDR3 protein: CAWKREGVTGELFF; CDR3 DNA: TGTGCCTGGAAACGGGAGGGCGTCACCGGGGAGCTGTTTTTT
clone size: many; J gene: TRBJ2-5; CDR3 length: 14; V gene: TRBV6-6; D gene: NA; CDR3 protein: CASSYSFFQETQYF; CDR3 DNA: TGTGCCAGCAGTTACTCGTTTTTCCAAGAGACCCAGTACTTC
clone size: few; J gene: TRBJ1-1; CDR3 length: 15; V gene: TRBV5-1; D gene: NA; CDR3 protein: CASSFTAEKGTEAFF; CDR3 DNA: TGCGCCAGCAGCTTTACAGCTGAAAAGGGCACTGAAGCTTTCTTT
clone size: few; J gene: TRBJ2-2; CDR3 length: 17; V gene: TRBV9; D gene: TRBD2; CDR3 protein: CASSGSSGRAPTGELFF; CDR3 DNA: TGTGCCAGCAGCGGTTCTAGCGGGAGGGCCCCTACCGGGGAGCTGTTTTTT
clone size: NA; J gene: TRBJ2-5; CDR3 length: 13; V gene: TRBV6-5; D gene: NA; CDR3 protein: CASSYQVLTAQYF; CDR3 DNA: TGTGCCAGCAGTTACCAGGTGTTGACAGCCCAGTACTTC
clone size: few; J gene: TRBJ1-6; CDR3 length: 16; V gene: TRBV28; D gene: NA; CDR3 protein: CASSFAPQEGNSPLHF; CDR3 DNA: TGTGCCAGCAGTTTTGCCCCACAGGAAGGAAATTCACCCCTCCACTTT
clone size: few; J gene: TRBJ2-7; CDR3 length: 15; V gene: TRBV25-1; D gene: NA; CDR3 protein: CASSEGRAISYEQYF; CDR3 DNA: TGTGCCAGCAGTGAAGGCAGGGCAATCTCCTACGAGCAGTACTTC
clone size: NA; J gene: TRBJ2-1; CDR3 length: 19; V gene: TRBV7-6; D gene: TRBD2; CDR3 protein: CASSLPPSGLGKPYNEQFF; CDR3 DNA: TGTGCCAGCAGCCTCCCCCCTTCGGGACTAGGGAAGCCATACAATGAGCAGTTCTTC
clone size: few; J gene: TRBJ1-2; CDR3 length: 14; V gene: TRBV7-2; D gene: NA; CDR3 protein: CASSSSTATYGYTF; CDR3 DNA: TGTGCCAGCAGCTCGTCGACAGCTACCTATGGCTACACCTTC
clone size: few; J gene: TRBJ2-3; CDR3 length: 15; V gene: TRBV11-1; D gene: TRBD2; CDR3 protein: CASSLVHGGRDTQYF; CDR3 DNA: TGTGCCAGCAGCTTAGTTCACGGCGGGAGGGATACGCAGTATTTT
clone size: NA; J gene: TRBJ2-3; CDR3 length: 15; V gene: TRBV3-1; D gene: NA; CDR3 protein: CASSQEHGDGDTQYF; CDR3 DNA: TGTGCCAGCAGCCAAGAGCACGGAGATGGGGATACGCAGTATTTT
clone size: many; J gene: TRBJ1-1; CDR3 length: 14; V gene: TRBV20-1; D gene: TRBD1; CDR3 protein: CSASPRTGQREAFF; CDR3 DNA: TGCAGTGCTTCTCCCCGGACAGGGCAGAGGGAAGCTTTCTTT
clone size: few; J gene: TRBJ2-4; CDR3 length: 13; V gene: TRBV20-1; D gene: NA; CDR3 protein: CSAREGGKNIQYF; CDR3 DNA: TGCAGTGCTAGAGAAGGGGGCAAAAACATTCAGTACTTC
clone size: NA; J gene: TRBJ1-2; CDR3 length: 14; V gene: TRBV7-2; D gene: NA; CDR3 protein: CASSSLRVGYGYTF; CDR3 DNA: TGTGCCAGCAGCTCCCTGAGAGTTGGCTATGGCTACACCTTC
clone size: many; J gene: TRBJ2-3; CDR3 length: 14; V gene: TRBV12-3/TRBV12-4; D gene: NA; CDR3 protein: CASSYQQGTDTQYF; CDR3 DNA: TGTGCCAGCAGTTACCAACAGGGAACAGATACGCAGTATTTT
clone size: NA; J gene: TRBJ2-7; CDR3 length: 15; V gene: TRBV20-1; D gene: TRBD2; CDR3 protein: CSALPFAGGSYEQYF; CDR3 DNA: TGCAGTGCTTTACCCTTTGCGGGAGGATCTTACGAGCAGTACTTC
clone size: NA; J gene: TRBJ2-7; CDR3 length: 12; V gene: TRBV6-2/TRBV6-3; D gene: NA; CDR3 protein: CASSSPAFEQYF; CDR3 DNA: TGTGCCAGCAGTTCCCCGGCCTTCGAGCAGTACTTC
clone size: NA; J gene: TRBJ1-2; CDR3 length: 15; V gene: TRBV10-2; D gene: NA; CDR3 protein: CASTGGTGDNYGYTF; CDR3 DNA: TGCGCCAGCACTGGGGGTACAGGCGACAACTATGGCTACACCTTC
clone size: many; J gene: TRBJ1-5; CDR3 length: 14; V gene: TRBV6-2/TRBV6-3; D gene: NA; CDR3 protein: CASSRTVRGQPQHF; CDR3 DNA: TGTGCCAGCAGCCGGACGGTTAGAGGTCAGCCCCAGCATTTT
clone size: few; J gene: TRBJ2-2; CDR3 length: 15; V gene: TRBV5-1; D gene: NA; CDR3 protein: CASSSDISNTGELFF; CDR3 DNA: TGCGCCAGCAGCTCGGACATATCGAACACCGGGGAGCTGTTTTTT
clone size: NA; J gene: TRBJ2-5; CDR3 length: 12; V gene: TRBV5-4; D gene: NA; CDR3 protein: CASRLEQETQYF; CDR3 DNA: TGTGCCAGCAGGCTAGAACAGGAGACCCAGTACTTC
clone size: NA; J gene: TRBJ1-2; CDR3 length: 17; V gene: TRBV4-3; D gene: NA; CDR3 protein: CASSQDGSGGANYGYTF; CDR3 DNA: TGCGCCAGCAGCCAAGATGGCTCCGGGGGCGCGAACTATGGCTACACCTTC
clone size: NA; J gene: TRBJ1-1; CDR3 length: 13; V gene: TRBV24-1; D gene: NA; CDR3 protein: CATSAHGRAEAFF; CDR3 DNA: TGTGCCACCAGTGCGCACGGAAGGGCTGAAGCTTTCTTT
clone size: NA; J gene: TRBJ1-5; CDR3 length: 13; V gene: TRBV5-6; D gene: NA; CDR3 protein: CASSLTPGPGQHF; CDR3 DNA: TGTGCCAGCAGCTTGACCCCAGGGCCAGGCCAGCATTTT
clone size: few; J gene: TRBJ2-3; CDR3 length: 14; V gene: TRBV3-1; D gene: NA; CDR3 protein: CASSHLVGTDTQYF; CDR3 DNA: TGTGCCAGCAGCCACCTAGTAGGCACAGATACGCAGTATTTT
clone size: few; J gene: TRBJ2-1; CDR3 length: 13; V gene: TRBV20-1; D gene: NA; CDR3 protein: CSAVGPPLNEQFF; CDR3 DNA: TGCAGTGCGGTGGGACCCCCTTTGAATGAGCAGTTCTTC
clone size: few; J gene: TRBJ1-5; CDR3 length: 14; V gene: TRBV27; D gene: NA; CDR3 protein: CASQGFGGNQPQHF; CDR3 DNA: TGTGCCAGCCAGGGATTTGGAGGCAATCAGCCCCAGCATTTT